These 16 T cell receptor beta chains were sequenced from one sample in a study of neoadjuvant anti-PD-1 for oral cavity cancer. The method was immunoSEQ multiplex PCR; TCRdb's version includes in-frame clones alone and lacks a portion of them. The sample has 11,000 to 15,000 clones; around three quarters are singletons. The material sequenced was PBMCs, taken before nivolumab (anti-PD-1) treatment. Receptors were obtained from a person aged 35-79 years with oral cavity squamous cell carcinoma.

The rearrangement joins TRBV15 to TRBJ2-7; D is ambiguous. Germline values: CDR1 LNHNV, CDR2 YYDKDF (reference sequence). V gave up 0 bases and J gave up 6 bases, with 12 bases separating them. The length of the CDR3 is 14 residues. CDR3: CATSRDTRTGEQYF. CDR3 bases: TGTGCCACCAGCAGAGATACCAGAACTGGCGAGCAGTACTTC.

This clone has only a few counts. The V gene is TRBV15, the J gene TRBJ1-5, with D possibly being TRBD1 (6 bases). This CDR3 comprises 14 residues. V was cut by 4 bases and J by 4 bases, with 11 bases left in between. Germline values: CDR1 LNHNV, CDR2 YYDKDF (reference sequence). The CDR3, as DNA: TGTGCCACCAGCAAGAACAGGGAAAATCAGCCCCAGCATTTT. Amino acids: CATSKNRENQPQHF.

This clone was recorded only once. The rearrangement joins TRBV7-9 to TRBJ1-1; D is uncertain. V lost 3 bases and J lost 7, with 12 bases in between. This CDR3 contains 13 residues. From germline, CDR1 is SEHNR and CDR2 FQNEAQ (reference sequence). The chain's CDR3 is CASSFVVEDEAFF. DNA of the CDR3: TGTGCCAGCAGCTTTGTTGTGGAGGATGAAGCTTTCTTT.

This clone has only one observation. The CDR3 DNA follows: TGTGCCAGCAGCCCCCGGGACAGGGGTGAAAATGAGCAGTTCTTC. Translated, it gives CASSPRDRGENEQFF. This chain links TRBV4-2 with TRBJ2-1; TRBD1 aligns across 10 bases. The junction had 7 bases not matched to a gene; V was cut back by 4 bases and J by 7 bases. The CDR3 has 15 amino acids. Germline-derived CDR1 and CDR2 are LGHNA and YNFKEQ.

The rearrangement links TRBV7-9 to TRBJ2-5; D perhaps matches TRBD2 (6 bases). Germline assignment: CDR1 SEHNR and CDR2 FQNEAQ (reference sequence). This CDR3 comprises 17 residues. Trimming pared 0 bases from V and 2 bases from J, leaving 16 bases between. This chain's CDR3 is CASSLANPGLRQETQYF. The CDR3 DNA reads TGTGCCAGCAGCTTAGCAAACCCGGGACTCCGTCAAGAGACCCAGTACTTC.

J is TRBJ2-7 and V is TRBV29-1; D is uncertain. Germline V gene data show CDR1 as SQVTM and CDR2 as ANQGSEA. This CDR3 is 11 amino acids long. The V end lost 7 bases, the J end lost 2 bases, and 9 bases lay between the germline ends. The CDR3 is CSARRAYEQYF. For the CDR3, the DNA is TGCAGCGCCCGAAGGGCCTACGAGCAGTACTTC.

The gene calls are TRBV7-3 and TRBJ2-3, with 9 bases fitting TRBD1. Germline V CDR1 and CDR2: SGHTA, FQGTGA. After removal of 5 bases from V and 1 base from J, the junction contained 7 bases not matched to a gene. This CDR3 comprises 16 residues. CDR3 region: CASSRQGGARTDTQYF. In DNA, the CDR3 is TGTGCCAGCAGCCGACAGGGGGGGGCACGCACAGATACGCAGTATTTT.

This clone has only a few counts. This chain links TRBV10-3 with TRBJ1-3; D is undetermined. The germline CDR1 and CDR2 sequences are ENHRY and SYGVKD. Trimming pared 4 bases from V and 4 bases from J, leaving 11 bases between. This CDR3 has 14 residues. The CDR3 nucleotides are TGTGCCATCAGTGTTTCAGCTTCAGGAAACACCATATATTTT. Protein product: CAISVSASGNTIYF.

The chain carries TRBV10-1 and TRBJ2-7; 7 bases align to TRBD1. There are 12 residues in the CDR3. Germline values: CDR1 WNHNN, CDR2 SYGVQD (reference sequence). Losses at the gene ends were 4 bases for V and 4 bases for J; bases not matched to a gene: 1. The CDR3 region has the DNA TGCGCCAGCAGTGGGACAGGTTACGAGCAGTACTTC. Protein: CASSGTGYEQYF.

The chain couples TRBV5-1 to TRBJ2-1; 9 bases fit TRBD1. Losses at the gene ends were 4 bases for V and 6 bases for J; bases not matched to a gene: 11. Germline V gene data show CDR1 as SGHRS and CDR2 as YFSETQ. The CDR3 has 16 amino acids. CDR3 bases: TGCGCCAGCAGCCCCACAGGGGGCGCTTTCGTCAATGAGCAGTTCTTC. It is translated as CASSPTGGAFVNEQFF.

V usage is TRBV10-3 and J usage is TRBJ2-3; the match to TRBD1 covers 7 bases. CDR1 and CDR2 from the germline V gene are ENHRY and SYGVKD. V lost 2 bases, J lost 0 bases, and 2 bases stayed unmatched. The CDR3 is 15 amino acids. CDR3 sequence reads: CAISEDRESTDTQYF. The CDR3 DNA follows: TGTGCCATCAGTGAGGACAGGGAGAGCACAGATACGCAGTATTTT.

This chain links TRBV6-5 with TRBJ1-1; D call uncertain. Trimming stripped 0 bases from V and 10 bases from J, with 12 bases between. Germline assignment: CDR1 MNHEY and CDR2 SVGAGI. The CDR3 extends over 13 amino acids. The chain's CDR3 is CASSYSGGPGAFF. The DNA for the CDR3 is TGTGCCAGCAGTTACTCGGGAGGCCCGGGAGCTTTCTTT.

The chain recombines TRBV5-1 with TRBJ1-5; TRBD1 aligns across 9 bases. CDR3 length: 14 residues. J lost 3 bases, V lost 6 bases, and 4 bases had no gene match. Germline-derived CDR1 and CDR2 are SGHRS and YFSETQ. The CDR3 is CASTRDRANQPQHF. CDR3 in DNA: TGCGCCAGCACCAGGGACAGGGCCAATCAGCCCCAGCATTTT.

This rearrangement joins TRBV19 to TRBJ1-1; D is unclear. The ends were cut back, 7 bases at V and 1 base at J, with 13 bases in the middle. The germline CDR1 and CDR2 sequences are LNHDA and SQIVND (reference sequence). The CDR3 has 14 amino acids. CDR3 sequence reads: CASTSLGRNTEAFF. The CDR3 nucleotides read TGTGCCAGTACCTCCCTAGGGAGGAACACTGAAGCTTTCTTT.

This chain joins TRBV14 and TRBJ1-2, with D perhaps TRBD1 (6 bases). V lost 5 bases to trimming and J lost 3 bases, with 16 bases between them. Looked up from germline, CDR1 is SGHDN and CDR2 is FVKESK. The CDR3 is 15 residues long. The CDR3 here is CASSKRGRDYYGYTF. CDR3 sequence (DNA): TGTGCCAGCAGCAAAAGGGGGAGAGATTACTATGGCTACACCTTC.

This chain uses TRBV5-6 with TRBJ2-2, with 10 positions matching TRBD2. V was clipped by 0 bases and J by 1 base; unmatched bases: 6. CDR1 is SGHDT, CDR2 YYEEEE, per germline. The CDR3 loop spans 18 amino acids. As DNA, the CDR3 is TGTGCCAGCAGCTTGGTGGCTAGCGGGGGCCTGAACACCGGGGAGCTGTTTTTT. Amino acid sequence: CASSLVASGGLNTGELFF. Full variable domain (outside the CDR3, taken from reference TRBV5-6 and TRBJ2-2): DAGVTQSPTHLIKTRGQQVTLRCSPKSGHDTVSWYQQALGQGPQFIFQYYEEEERQRGNFPDRFSGHQFPNYSSELNVNALLLGDSALYLCASSLVASGGLNTGELFFGEGSRLTVL.